Below are 28 T cell receptor beta chains sequenced from a single sample in a study of OX40 agonist ivuxolimab in advanced cancers. This table comes from immunoSEQ multiplex PCR, and its TCRdb copy is limited to in-frame clones, with some not included. Seen here are about 98,000 clones, 85% to 95% observed once, and the top ten hold 0.2% to 0.3%. Material: CD4+ or CD8+ T cells sorted from blood, obtained in a trial of the OX40 agonist ivuxolimab. These receptors came from an adult with an advanced solid tumor such as melanoma, head and neck, liver or kidney cancer.

V gene TRBV5-1 combines with J gene TRBJ2-3, with D possibly being TRBD1 or TRBD2 (6 bases each). The CDR3 consists of 14 residues. Trimming removed 0 bases from V and 4 bases from J, with 9 bases in between. Looked up from germline, CDR1 is SGHRS and CDR2 is YFSETQ. The CDR3 reads CASSLAGAADTQYF. The CDR3, as DNA: TGCGCCAGCAGCTTGGCGGGGGCAGCAGATACGCAGTATTTT. Drawing the rest from reference TRBV5-1 and TRBJ2-3, the complete variable domain is KAGVTQTPRYLIKTRGQQVTLSCSPISGHRSVSWYQQTPGQGLQFLFEYFSETQRNKGNFPGRFSGRQFSNSRSEMNVSTLELGDSALYLCASSLAGAADTQYFGPGTRLTVL.

The V gene is TRBV6-5, the J gene TRBJ2-7; D may match TRBD1 or TRBD2 (5 bases each). The CDR3 has 15 amino acids. V shed 2 bases and J shed 1 base, with 12 bases lying between them. CDR1 is MNHEY, CDR2 SVGAGI, per germline. The CDR3 nucleotides read TGTGCCAGCAGTTACGGGCCTTGGGGGTCCTACGAGCAGTACGTC. This encodes CASSYGPWGSYEQYV.

The genes are TRBV10-3 and TRBJ2-5; D is unresolved. Germline lookup yields CDR1 ENHRY and CDR2 SYGVKD. The ends were cut back, 1 base at V and 5 bases at J, with 5 bases in the middle. The CDR3 has 12 residues. CDR3 bases: TGTGCCATCAGTGAGTTCTTTGAGACCCAGTACTTC. This sequence encodes CAISEFFETQYF.

V and J are TRBV27 and TRBJ1-5, with no clear D. Germline values: CDR1 MNHEY, CDR2 SMNVEV (reference sequence). Between the trimmed V and J ends, which lost 5 bases and 0 bases, there was a span of 14 bases. CDR3 size: 16 residues. In DNA, the CDR3 is TGTGCCAGCAGTCCCGCCTGGACGGCTAGCAATCAGCCCCAGCATTTT. Its protein is CASSPAWTASNQPQHF.

CDR3 sequence (DNA): TGTGCCAGCAGCCAAGAATCTTATACGCAGTATTTT. Its translation: CASSQESYTQYF. This chain links TRBV4-2 with TRBJ2-3, with no clear D. This CDR3 spans 12 amino acids. V was shortened by 0 bases and J by 7 bases, with 5 bases between the two germline ends. Germline loops: CDR1 LGHNA, CDR2 YNFKEQ.

This sequence joins TRBV5-1 and TRBJ2-1; no reliable D call. This CDR3 is 15 amino acids long. V was cut by 0 bases and J by 2 bases, with 9 bases left in between. Germline V gene sequence: CDR1 SGHRS, CDR2 YFSETQ. CDR3 sequence: CASSLVATAYNEQFF. As DNA, the CDR3 is TGCGCCAGCAGCTTGGTAGCCACTGCCTACAATGAGCAGTTCTTC.

This rearrangement joins TRBV28 to TRBJ1-5, with 7 bases fitting TRBD1. The CDR3 loop spans 15 amino acids. Germline trimming cut 5 bases from V and 6 bases from J; bases unmatched to any gene: 10. Germline V gene sequence: CDR1 MDHEN, CDR2 SYDVKM. CDR3 region: CASSVGGPAGQPQHF. The CDR3 DNA reads TGTGCCAGCAGTGTAGGGGGCCCTGCGGGTCAGCCCCAGCATTTT.

The chain is built from TRBV27 and TRBJ1-4; TRBD1 matches 8 bases. V lost 4 bases to trimming and J lost 8 bases; unmatched junction nucleotides: 9. The CDR3 runs 15 residues. Per germline, CDR1 MNHEY and CDR2 SMNVEV (reference sequence). CDR3 bases: TGTGCCAGCAGTTCCGTACAGGGGGTGTGGGAAAAACTGTTTTTT. Amino acid sequence: CASSSVQGVWEKLFF.

V gene TRBV4-1 combines with J gene TRBJ2-7, with D tentatively TRBD1 (5 bases). The germline V gene encodes CDR1 MGHRA and CDR2 YSYEKL. V lost 1 base and J lost 2, with 12 bases in between. CDR3 length equals 15 residues. The CDR3 is CASSQGPGHTYEQYV. The DNA for the CDR3 is TGCGCCAGCAGCCAAGGGCCAGGGCACACCTACGAGCAGTACGTC.

The chain couples TRBV5-4 to TRBJ1-4, with 11 positions matching TRBD1. V lost 0 bases to trimming and J lost 8 bases; unmatched junction nucleotides: 3. Germline V gene lookup returns CDR1 SGHNT and CDR2 YYREEE (reference sequence). This CDR3 contains 15 residues. The DNA for the CDR3 is TGTGCCAGCAGCTTGGGGACAGGGGGCGGAGAAAAACTGTTTTTT. It encodes CASSLGTGGGEKLFF.

The V call is TRBV9, the J call TRBJ2-5, with 7 bases aligning to TRBD1. There are 15 residues in the CDR3. J lost 1 base, V lost 4 bases, and 7 bases had no gene match. From germline, CDR1 is SGDLS and CDR2 YYNGEE. The CDR3 sequence is CASSPSGTAQETQYF. The CDR3 coding sequence is TGTGCCAGCAGCCCCTCCGGGACAGCCCAAGAGACCCAGTACTTC.

This chain links TRBV2 with TRBJ1-1, with D uncertain. The CDR3 is 11 residues long. V lost 6 bases and J lost 5, with 7 bases in between. Per the germline V gene, CDR1 is SNHLY and CDR2 is FYNNEI. The CDR3 region is CASREITEAFF. The CDR3 DNA sequence: TGTGCCAGCAGGGAGATTACTGAAGCTTTCTTT.

This rearrangement joins TRBV28 to TRBJ1-2, with no clear D. V was clipped by 6 bases and J by 4 bases, with 15 bases between them. CDR1 and CDR2 (germline): MDHEN, SYDVKM. The CDR3 is made up of 14 amino acids. The CDR3 loop is CASSPWGSGYGYTF. CDR3 DNA: TGTGCCAGCAGCCCCTGGGGATCGGGCTATGGCTACACCTTC.

In this sample, this clone turned up once. The V gene is TRBV10-3, the J gene TRBJ1-5, with D maybe TRBD1 (5 bases). The V and J ends lost 2 bases and 7 bases respectively, with 9 bases between them. This CDR3 is built from 13 residues. Per germline, CDR1 ENHRY and CDR2 SYGVKD. CDR3 loop: CAISEMGDQPQHF. CDR3 coding DNA: TGTGCCATCAGTGAGATGGGGGACCAGCCCCAGCATTTT.

The V and J genes are TRBV15 and TRBJ1-3; D remains ambiguous. Trimming removed 0 bases at V and 0 bases at J, with 6 bases between. Germline V gene data show CDR1 as LNHNV and CDR2 as YYDKDF (reference sequence). The CDR3 is 15 residues long. The DNA of the CDR3 is TGTGCCACCAGCAGAGATACCAGCTCTGGAAACACCATATATTTT. Protein: CATSRDTSSGNTIYF.

The gene calls are TRBV25-1 and TRBJ2-3, with D unresolved. The V gene lost 1 base and the J gene lost 2 bases, with 1 base spanning the gap. Per the germline V gene, CDR1 is MGHDK and CDR2 is SYGVNS. The CDR3 covers 12 residues. The chain's CDR3 is CASSESTDTQYF. The CDR3 bases are TGTGCCAGCAGTGAATCCACAGATACGCAGTATTTT.

The chain couples TRBV5-4 to TRBJ1-1; 7 bases are a match to TRBD1. The CDR3 has 15 amino acids. The ends lost 4 bases at V and 0 bases at J; junction bases unmatched: 6. From germline, CDR1 is SGHNT and CDR2 YYREEE (reference sequence). CDR3 sequence: CASSAGQTLNTEAFF. DNA for the CDR3: TGTGCCAGCAGCGCGGGACAGACCTTGAACACTGAAGCTTTCTTT. The variable domain in full, with the rest retrieved from reference TRBV5-4 and TRBJ1-1, is ETGVTQSPTHLIKTRGQQVTLRCSSQSGHNTVSWYQQALGQGPQFIFQYYREEENGRGNFPPRFSGLQFPNYSSELNVNALELDDSALYLCASSAGQTLNTEAFFGQGTRLTVV.

This sequence joins TRBV7-2 and TRBJ2-4; 10 bases match TRBD1. This CDR3 spans 14 amino acids. After removal of 5 bases from V and 8 bases from J, the junction contained 6 bases not matched to a gene. The V gene's germline CDR1 is SGHTA and CDR2 FQGNSA. The CDR3 DNA follows: TGTGCCAGCAGCGACAGGACAGGGGGGCACATTCAGTACTTC. It is translated as CASSDRTGGHIQYF.

The CDR3 bases are TGTGCCAGCAGCCTAGGTGGCCAGATCTATGGCTACACCTTC. Translation gives CASSLGGQIYGYTF. The chain combines TRBV7-8 with TRBJ1-2; D remains unclear. The CDR3 has 14 amino acids. CDR1 is SGHVS and CDR2 is FQNEAQ in the germline V gene. Between the trimmed V and J ends, which lost 5 bases and 4 bases, there was a span of 14 bases.

The gene calls are TRBV7-6 and TRBJ1-2; 7 nucleotides agree with TRBD1. Trimming at V came to 1 base and at J to 7 bases, leaving 6 bases not matched to a gene. The germline CDR1 and CDR2 sequences are SGHVS and FNYEAQ. The CDR3 spans 14 residues. DNA of the CDR3: TGTGCCAGCAGCTTAGACTCAGGGGGGGGTGGCTACACCTTC. Translating gives CASSLDSGGGGYTF.

This clone has a single count. The chain uses TRBV5-1 and TRBJ1-4; D uncertain. The CDR3 runs 15 residues. V lost 0 bases to trimming and J lost 8 bases, with 14 bases between them. Germline V gene lookup returns CDR1 SGHRS and CDR2 YFSETQ. CDR3 DNA sequence: TGCGCCAGCAGCTTGGAGGGCACCTCGGAGGAAAAACTGTTTTTT. It is translated as CASSLEGTSEEKLFF.

V is TRBV4-2 and J is TRBJ2-1; the match to TRBD2 covers 14 bases. J lost 8 bases, V lost 1 base, and 10 bases had no gene match. The CDR3 sequence is 18 residues long. Germline CDR1 LGHNA, CDR2 YNFKEQ. DNA of the CDR3: TGTGCCAGCAGCCAAGCTCCTTGGACTAGCGGGAGGTTCGATGAGCAGTTCTTC. Residues: CASSQAPWTSGRFDEQFF.

The chain combines TRBV5-1 with TRBJ2-1, with 8 bases that match TRBD2. From germline, CDR1 is SGHRS and CDR2 YFSETQ. This CDR3 contains 17 residues. With V trimmed by 4 bases and J by 3 bases, 12 bases remained unmatched. The CDR3 bases are TGCGCCAGCAGCCCCGGGGGGGGACCTGATTACTACAATGAGCAGTTCTTC. Encoded protein: CASSPGGGPDYYNEQFF. Full variable domain (outside the CDR3, taken from reference TRBV5-1 and TRBJ2-1): KAGVTQTPRYLIKTRGQQVTLSCSPISGHRSVSWYQQTPGQGLQFLFEYFSETQRNKGNFPGRFSGRQFSNSRSEMNVSTLELGDSALYLCASSPGGGPDYYNEQFFGPGTRLTVL.

This chain connects TRBV5-6 to TRBJ1-5; tentative D call: TRBD1 (5 bases). This CDR3 has 17 amino acids. Germline-derived CDR1 and CDR2 are SGHDT and YYEEEE. The V end lost 1 base, the J end lost 0 bases, and 14 bases lay between the germline ends. The CDR3 DNA follows: TGTGCCAGCAGCTTGAGGGCGGGGCAGTTTAGCAATCAGCCCCAGCATTTT. Encoded protein: CASSLRAGQFSNQPQHF.

The V gene is TRBV4-3, the J gene TRBJ2-5; D is unclear. The V end was cut by 1 base, the J end by 5 bases, with 8 bases between. Germline loops: CDR1 LGHNA, CDR2 YSLEER. This CDR3 region has 13 residues. CDR3 DNA: TGCGCCAGCAGCCAAGTTACTGGGGAGACCCAGTACTTC. Translation gives CASSQVTGETQYF.

The CDR3 DNA follows: TGTGCCAGTAGTCTCGGACGGTTTGGAAACACCATATATTTT. As protein: CASSLGRFGNTIYF. This rearrangement joins TRBV19 to TRBJ1-3, with D unclear. Trimming removed 5 bases from V and 3 bases from J, with 11 bases in between. Germline CDR1 is LNHDA and CDR2 is SQIVND (reference sequence). This CDR3 region has 14 residues. The variable domain in full, completed from reference TRBV19 and TRBJ1-3, reads DGGITQSPKYLFRKEGQNVTLSCEQNLNHDAMYWYRQDPGQGLRLIYYSQIVNDFQKGDIAEGYSVSREKKESFPLTVTSAQKNPTAFYLCASSLGRFGNTIYFGEGSWLTVV.

The CDR3: CASGTTPSFEQFF. CDR3 nucleotides: TGTGCTAGTGGTACAACCCCTAGTTTTGAGCAGTTCTTC. The chain joins TRBV12-5 to TRBJ2-1; no clear D. Trimming cost V 5 bases and J 9 bases, with 14 bases left between them. The germline V gene encodes CDR1 LGHNT and CDR2 FRNRAP. CDR3 length: 13 amino acids.

The CDR3 protein is CASSLNRRDGYTF. Written as DNA, the CDR3 is TGTGCCAGCAGTCTGAACAGGAGGGATGGCTACACCTTC. The chain uses TRBV2 and TRBJ1-2; possible D gene TRBD1, 5 bases. V lost 5 bases and J lost 6, with 13 bases in between. Looked up from germline, CDR1 is SNHLY and CDR2 is FYNNEI. The CDR3 is 13 residues long.